This T cell receptor beta chain is from a study of neoadjuvant anti-PD-1 for oral cavity cancer. Overall study: Most patients had three to four biweekly doses of 3 mg/kg nivolumab before resection.

This CDR3 has 14 residues. Germline lookup yields CDR1 MNHEY and CDR2 SMNVEV (reference sequence). The junction had 7 bases not matched to a gene; V was cut back by 5 bases and J by 4 bases. Time point noted: after neoadjuvant nivolumab, at surgical resection. Only in-frame clones appear in the TCRdb table, and some are missing; sequencing was by immunoSEQ multiplex PCR. In the table there are tens of thousands of clones, roughly two fifths of which are singletons. The source material was tumor tissue, sampled after nivolumab (anti-PD-1) treatment. The chain couples TRBV27 to TRBJ2-5; the match to TRBD2 covers 7 bases. The sequence derives from a person aged 35 to 85 with oral cavity squamous cell carcinoma. CDR3 nucleotides: TGTGCCAGCAGTAGGTGGGACTATCGAGAGACCCAGTACTTC. This sequence encodes CASSRWDYRETQYF.